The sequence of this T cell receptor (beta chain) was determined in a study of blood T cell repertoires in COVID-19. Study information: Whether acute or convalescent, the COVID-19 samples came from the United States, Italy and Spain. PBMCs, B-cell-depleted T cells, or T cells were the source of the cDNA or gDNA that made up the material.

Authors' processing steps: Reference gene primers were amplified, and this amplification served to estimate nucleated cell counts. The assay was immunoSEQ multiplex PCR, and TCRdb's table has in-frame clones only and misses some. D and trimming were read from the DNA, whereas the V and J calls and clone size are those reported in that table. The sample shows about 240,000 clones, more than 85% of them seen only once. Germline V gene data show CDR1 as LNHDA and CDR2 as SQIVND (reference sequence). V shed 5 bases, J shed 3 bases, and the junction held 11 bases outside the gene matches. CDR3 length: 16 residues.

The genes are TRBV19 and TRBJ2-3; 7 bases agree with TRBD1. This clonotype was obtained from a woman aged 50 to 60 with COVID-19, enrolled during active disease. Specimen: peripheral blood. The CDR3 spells CASSADRLSGTDTQYF. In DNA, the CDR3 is TGTGCCAGTAGTGCGGACAGGCTATCTGGGACAGATACGCAGTATTTT.